The 32 T cell receptor beta chains in this list originate from one sample, sequenced in a study of OX40 agonist ivuxolimab in advanced cancers. Data came from immunoSEQ multiplex PCR; TCRdb stores just in-frame clones and leaves some out. The table records 45,000 to 65,000 clones, approximately 90% of them present only once. The sequencing here drew on CD4+ or CD8+ T cells sorted from blood, taken in a trial of the OX40 agonist ivuxolimab. All receptors come from an adult with an advanced solid tumor such as melanoma, head and neck, liver or kidney cancer.

The rearrangement links TRBV9 to TRBJ2-7, with 7 nucleotides matching TRBD1. Trimming at V came to 0 bases and at J to 0 bases, leaving 3 bases not matched to a gene. CDR3 length: 15 amino acids. Per germline, CDR1 SGDLS and CDR2 YYNGEE. The CDR3 protein is CASSVAGTASYEQYF. The CDR3 DNA sequence: TGTGCCAGCAGCGTAGCCGGGACAGCCTCCTACGAGCAGTACTTC.

This chain uses TRBV19 with TRBJ2-1; D remains ambiguous. The CDR3 spans 14 residues. Germline V gene sequence: CDR1 LNHDA, CDR2 SQIVND (reference sequence). V was cut by 4 bases and J by 6 bases, with 13 bases left in between. The DNA of the CDR3 is TGTGCCAGTAGTAAAATCTCGAAGGGCAATGAGCAGTTCTTC. Amino acids: CASSKISKGNEQFF.

The genes are TRBV21-1 and TRBJ1-2. TRBV21-1 is a listed pseudogene. The CDR3 consists of 16 residues. CDR3 amino acids: CASSKRTGGLGAGYTF. CDR3 DNA: TGTGCCAGCAGCAAAAGGACCGGGGGGCTCGGAGCTGGCTACACCTTC.

The J gene is TRBJ2-7, the V gene TRBV6-5; possibly TRBD1 for D (5 bases). V gave up 0 bases and J gave up 3 bases, with 9 bases separating them. Looked up from germline, CDR1 is MNHEY and CDR2 is SVGAGI. The CDR3 totals 14 residues. CDR3 in amino acids: CASSYSRGFYEQYF. The CDR3 coding sequence is TGTGCCAGCAGTTACTCAAGGGGATTCTACGAGCAGTACTTC.

This chain links TRBV9 with TRBJ1-2; 11 bases match TRBD1. CDR1 and CDR2 from the germline V gene are SGDLS and YYNGEE. The CDR3 has 14 residues. With 4 bases clipped from V and 6 bases from J, the junction kept 5 bases outside the gene matches. CDR3 residues: CASSSPDRGHGYTF. As DNA, the CDR3 is TGTGCCAGCAGCTCTCCGGACAGGGGGCATGGCTACACCTTC.

The rearrangement uses TRBV5-4 and TRBJ2-7, with TRBD2 identical over 8 bases. The CDR3 runs to 15 residues. The V and J ends lost 1 base and 4 bases, in that order; junction bases with no gene match: 7. Germline CDR1 and CDR2: SGHNT and YYREEE (reference sequence). As DNA, the CDR3 is TGTGCCAGCAGCTTGTGGGGCGGGGGGCGGTACGAGCAGTACTTC. Encoded protein: CASSLWGGGRYEQYF.

CDR3 sequence: CASSPEGGQNEKLFF. DNA of the CDR3: TGTGCCAGCAGCCCCGAAGGAGGCCAGAATGAAAAACTGTTTTTT. This chain links TRBV9 with TRBJ1-4; D gene unclear. CDR1 SGDLS and CDR2 YYNGEE come from the germline V gene. Trimming pared 4 bases from V and 5 bases from J, leaving 15 bases between. The CDR3 loop spans 15 amino acids.

The rearrangement links TRBV7-9 to TRBJ2-1, with 8 bases fitting TRBD2. V lost 1 base to trimming and J lost 4 bases; unmatched junction nucleotides: 6. Germline V gives CDR1 SEHNR, CDR2 FQNEAQ (reference sequence). This CDR3 is built from 16 residues. CDR3 loop: CASSLELAVAYNEQFF. CDR3 bases: TGTGCCAGCAGCTTAGAACTAGCGGTAGCTTACAATGAGCAGTTCTTC. Filled out from reference TRBV7-9 and TRBJ2-1, the complete variable domain reads DTGVSQNPRHKITKRGQNVTFRCDPISEHNRLYWYRQTLGQGPEFLTYFQNEAQLEKSRLLSDRFSAERPKGSFSTLEIQRTEQGDSAMYLCASSLELAVAYNEQFFGPGTRLTVL.

The V gene is TRBV4-3, the J gene TRBJ2-7, with 11 bases fitting TRBD2. Germline CDR1 LGHNA, CDR2 YSLEER. The V segment lost 0 bases and the J segment 1 base; nucleotides outside the gene matches: 8. The CDR3 is made up of 18 amino acids. The CDR3 DNA follows: TGCGCCAGCAGCCAAGATCTACTAGCGGGGGAATTGTCCTACGAGCAGTACTTC. Protein sequence: CASSQDLLAGELSYEQYF.

This clone has a single count. The chain carries TRBV7-2 and TRBJ1-2, with D perhaps TRBD1 (6 bases). V gave up 2 bases and J gave up 7 bases, with 17 bases separating them. The germline gives CDR1 SGHTA, CDR2 FQGNSA. CDR3 length equals 15 residues. CDR3 region: CASSLYRTDLAGYTF. CDR3 bases: TGTGCCAGCAGCTTATATAGGACAGATTTGGCTGGCTACACCTTC.

The chain uses TRBV30 and TRBJ1-2; 9 positions agree with TRBD1. J was trimmed by 3 bases and V by 4 bases; bases with no gene match: 9. The germline V gene has CDR1 GTSNPN and CDR2 SVGIG (reference sequence). The CDR3 covers 15 residues. The DNA of the CDR3 is TGTGCCTGGAATCCAGGGACAGGGATGTACTATGGCTACACCTTC. Amino acids: CAWNPGTGMYYGYTF.

The V call is TRBV27, the J call TRBJ2-1; 9 positions match TRBD1. V shed 0 bases and J 3 bases; nucleotides not matched to a gene: 6. The CDR3 has 17 amino acids. Germline V gene sequence: CDR1 MNHEY, CDR2 SMNVEV (reference sequence). The CDR3 sequence is CASSLSSQGAIYNEQFF. The CDR3 DNA reads TGTGCCAGCAGTTTATCCTCACAGGGGGCTATCTACAATGAGCAGTTCTTC.

This sequence joins TRBV9 and TRBJ2-5; the D gene is possibly TRBD1 (5 bases). V was trimmed by 4 bases and J by 4 bases, leaving 20 bases between them. Germline CDR1 is SGDLS and CDR2 is YYNGEE. This CDR3 has 16 residues. For the CDR3, the DNA is TGTGCCAGCAGCACCCCATTGGGCAGGGTAGGAGAGACCCAGTACTTC. Its translation: CASSTPLGRVGETQYF.

The chain employs TRBV5-8 and TRBJ1-2; a weak D match, TRBD1 (5 bases). V was cut by 4 bases and J by 13 bases, with 11 bases left in between. Germline values: CDR1 SGHTS, CDR2 YDEGEE. The CDR3 extends over 10 amino acids. CDR3 loop: CASSGTHLTF. Written as DNA, the CDR3 is TGTGCCAGCAGCGGGACCCACCTCACCTTC.

This chain connects TRBV7-6 to TRBJ2-3; 11 nucleotides align to TRBD2. The CDR3 totals 16 residues. V lost 1 base and J lost 5; bases outside the gene matches: 5. Germline V CDR1 and CDR2: SGHVS, FNYEAQ. CDR3 in amino acids: CASSLVASGRRDTQYF. CDR3 nucleotides: TGTGCCAGCAGCTTAGTGGCTAGCGGGAGGCGAGATACGCAGTATTTT. Filled out from reference TRBV7-6 and TRBJ2-3, the complete variable domain reads GAGVSQSPRYKVTKRGQDVALRCDPISGHVSLYWYRQALGQGPEFLTYFNYEAQQDKSGLPNDRFSAERPEGSISTLTIQRTEQRDSAMYRCASSLVASGRRDTQYFGPGTRLTVL.

DNA of the CDR3: TGTGCCAGCAGCGCCGGGACTCCAAAGAGGAATGAGCAGTTCTTC. Translating it yields CASSAGTPKRNEQFF. This chain joins TRBV9 and TRBJ2-1, with D possibly being TRBD2 (6 bases). CDR1 and CDR2 (germline): SGDLS, YYNGEE. The CDR3 runs 15 residues. The V and J ends lost 3 bases and 7 bases respectively, with 17 bases between them. The whole variable domain, remainder taken from reference TRBV9 and TRBJ2-1, is DSGVTQTPKHLITATGQRVTLRCSPRSGDLSVYWYQQSLDQGLQFLIQYYNGEERAKGNILERFSAQQFPDLHSELNLSSLELGDSALYFCASSAGTPKRNEQFFGPGTRLTVL.

The chain is built from TRBV28 and TRBJ2-1; a possible D gene is TRBD2 (5 bases). Germline loops: CDR1 MDHEN, CDR2 SYDVKM. The CDR3 loop spans 15 amino acids. The V end was cut by 0 bases, the J end by 0 bases, with 6 bases between. The CDR3 reads CASSLWRVSYNEQFF. Written as DNA, the CDR3 is TGTGCCAGCAGTTTATGGAGGGTCTCCTACAATGAGCAGTTCTTC.

The rearrangement joins TRBV27 to TRBJ2-5; TRBD2 agrees at 12 bases. The DNA end lines up better with TRBJ2-7; the J call may be wrong. Germline V gives CDR1 MNHEY, CDR2 SMNVEV (reference sequence). The CDR3 has 16 amino acids. The CDR3 DNA follows: TGTGCCAGCAGTTTATCGAAGACTAGCGGGAGTTACGAGCAGTACTTC. This sequence encodes CASSLSKTSGSYEQYF.

This clone was detected once. The chain carries TRBV19 and TRBJ2-7, with D perhaps matching TRBD1 (5 bases). Germline CDR1 and CDR2: LNHDA and SQIVND (reference sequence). This CDR3 is 15 amino acids long. V was pared by 2 bases and J by 5 bases, with 16 bases between. The CDR3 region is CASSIYRTSLHEQYF. Here the CDR3 DNA reads TGTGCCAGTAGTATATACCGGACAAGTCTCCACGAGCAGTACTTC. Together with reference TRBV19 and TRBJ2-7, the CDR3 gives the full variable domain: DGGITQSPKYLFRKEGQNVTLSCEQNLNHDAMYWYRQDPGQGLRLIYYSQIVNDFQKGDIAEGYSVSREKKESFPLTVTSAQKNPTAFYLCASSIYRTSLHEQYFGPGTRLTVT.

The V and J genes are TRBV28 and TRBJ2-3; either TRBD1 or TRBD2 may fit D (6 bases each). The length of the CDR3 is 16 residues. Looked up from germline, CDR1 is MDHEN and CDR2 is SYDVKM. The V end lost 5 bases, the J end lost 1 base, and 16 bases lay between the germline ends. The CDR3 loop reads CASSPRRGVGTDTQYF. CDR3 sequence (DNA): TGTGCCAGCAGTCCGCGAAGGGGGGTAGGCACAGATACGCAGTATTTT.

CDR3 region: CASSVGQIYYEQYF. The DNA for the CDR3 is TGTGCCAGCAGCGTGGGACAGATTTACTACGAGCAGTACTTC. The V and J genes are TRBV7-6 and TRBJ2-5; TRBD1 matches at 7 bases. Matching the DNA end better, TRBJ2-7 makes the J call doubtful. CDR3 length equals 14 residues. Per germline, CDR1 SGHVS and CDR2 FNYEAQ.

The chain carries TRBV27 and TRBJ2-2, with no clear D. This CDR3 is 15 amino acids long. V lost 3 bases and J 4 bases, leaving 12 bases between the germline ends. Germline loops: CDR1 MNHEY, CDR2 SMNVEV (reference sequence). The CDR3 loop is CASSFQIASTGELFF. The CDR3 region has the DNA TGTGCCAGCAGTTTCCAGATCGCGAGCACCGGGGAGCTGTTTTTT.

V is TRBV9 and J is TRBJ2-2; a possible D gene is TRBD1 (7 bases). Germline CDR1 reads SGDLS; CDR2 reads YYNGEE. V gave up 3 bases and J gave up 2 bases, with 17 bases separating them. CDR3 length: 17 residues. CDR3 sequence: CASSAPRDSPNTGELFF. The CDR3 nucleotides read TGTGCCAGCAGCGCCCCGCGGGACAGCCCTAACACCGGGGAGCTGTTTTTT.

The chain employs TRBV9 and TRBJ1-1; no reliable D call. CDR1 is SGDLS and CDR2 is YYNGEE in the germline V gene. The CDR3 runs 16 residues. The ends were cut back, 5 bases at V and 1 base at J, with 18 bases in the middle. The CDR3: CASRTIGEGSNTEAFF. CDR3 bases: TGTGCCAGCAGGACTATCGGAGAGGGATCGAACACTGAAGCTTTCTTT.

V and J are TRBV11-2 and TRBJ1-1; D is unresolved. V lost 1 base and J 1 base, leaving 10 bases between the germline ends. Germline-derived CDR1 and CDR2 are SGHAT and FQNNGV. This CDR3 is 15 amino acids long. CDR3 sequence reads: CASSLAPGGNTEAFF. CDR3 nucleotide sequence: TGTGCCAGCAGCTTAGCCCCTGGAGGGAACACTGAAGCTTTCTTT.

The CDR3 nucleotides read TGTGCCAGCACCGAGTGGGACAACGAAGAGACCCAGTACTTC. Protein product: CASTEWDNEETQYF. J is TRBJ2-5 and V is TRBV6-1; D may be TRBD1 (6 bases). Germline CDR1 reads MNHNS; CDR2 reads SASEGT. This CDR3 has 14 amino acids. V was cut by 7 bases and J by 3 bases, with 15 bases left in between.

The chain links TRBV6-4 to TRBJ2-7; D is perhaps TRBD1 (6 bases). The germline CDR1 and CDR2 sequences are MRHNA and SNTAGT. The V end was cut by 11 bases, the J end by 3 bases, with 20 bases between. The CDR3 is 14 amino acids. The CDR3 DNA is TGTGCCTCATGCCGGGACATGGTAGTCTACGAGCAGTACTTC. Translation gives CASCRDMVVYEQYF.

A single count supports this clone. This chain connects TRBV4-3 to TRBJ2-1, with D maybe TRBD2 (7 bases). In germline, CDR1 is LGHNA, CDR2 YSLEER. The V and J ends lost 0 bases and 3 bases respectively, with 15 bases between them. The CDR3 length is 17 residues. The CDR3 sequence is CASSQDLGGGLYNEQFF. CDR3 nucleotides: TGCGCCAGCAGCCAAGATCTTGGCGGGGGCCTCTACAATGAGCAGTTCTTC.

This sequence joins TRBV13 and TRBJ1-3; D is unclear. This CDR3 spans 11 amino acids. Looked up from germline, CDR1 is PRHDT and CDR2 is FYEKMQ (reference sequence). V lost 4 bases and J 8 bases, leaving 6 bases between the germline ends. CDR3 in DNA: TGTGCCAGCAGCTATGACCACACCATATATTTT. This sequence encodes CASSYDHTIYF.

This chain connects TRBV9 to TRBJ1-2; TRBD1 is a possible D gene (6 bases). The CDR3 loop spans 18 amino acids. Germline-derived CDR1 and CDR2 are SGDLS and YYNGEE. Trimming cost V 0 bases and J 0 bases, with 18 bases left between them. This chain's CDR3 is CASSVGSGAPAPNYGYTF. For the CDR3, the DNA is TGTGCCAGCAGCGTAGGTTCGGGGGCGCCGGCACCTAACTATGGCTACACCTTC.

J is TRBJ2-1 and V is TRBV7-3, with a tentative D call TRBD2 (5 bases). CDR1 is SGHTA, CDR2 FQGTGA, per germline. The V end was cut by 1 base, the J end by 0 bases, with 7 bases between. The CDR3 has 15 residues. As DNA, the CDR3 is TGTGCCAGCAGCTTAATGGGGAGCTCCTACAATGAGCAGTTCTTC. Translated, it gives CASSLMGSSYNEQFF.

The CDR3: CASSPQNTGELFF. In nucleotides, the CDR3 is TGTGCCAGCAGCCCCCAGAACACCGGGGAGCTGTTTTTT. The rearrangement joins TRBV11-3 to TRBJ2-2; no firm D call. V was shortened by 5 bases and J by 1 base, with 5 bases between the two germline ends. Germline V lookup: CDR1 SGHNT, CDR2 YENEEA. This CDR3 has 13 amino acids.